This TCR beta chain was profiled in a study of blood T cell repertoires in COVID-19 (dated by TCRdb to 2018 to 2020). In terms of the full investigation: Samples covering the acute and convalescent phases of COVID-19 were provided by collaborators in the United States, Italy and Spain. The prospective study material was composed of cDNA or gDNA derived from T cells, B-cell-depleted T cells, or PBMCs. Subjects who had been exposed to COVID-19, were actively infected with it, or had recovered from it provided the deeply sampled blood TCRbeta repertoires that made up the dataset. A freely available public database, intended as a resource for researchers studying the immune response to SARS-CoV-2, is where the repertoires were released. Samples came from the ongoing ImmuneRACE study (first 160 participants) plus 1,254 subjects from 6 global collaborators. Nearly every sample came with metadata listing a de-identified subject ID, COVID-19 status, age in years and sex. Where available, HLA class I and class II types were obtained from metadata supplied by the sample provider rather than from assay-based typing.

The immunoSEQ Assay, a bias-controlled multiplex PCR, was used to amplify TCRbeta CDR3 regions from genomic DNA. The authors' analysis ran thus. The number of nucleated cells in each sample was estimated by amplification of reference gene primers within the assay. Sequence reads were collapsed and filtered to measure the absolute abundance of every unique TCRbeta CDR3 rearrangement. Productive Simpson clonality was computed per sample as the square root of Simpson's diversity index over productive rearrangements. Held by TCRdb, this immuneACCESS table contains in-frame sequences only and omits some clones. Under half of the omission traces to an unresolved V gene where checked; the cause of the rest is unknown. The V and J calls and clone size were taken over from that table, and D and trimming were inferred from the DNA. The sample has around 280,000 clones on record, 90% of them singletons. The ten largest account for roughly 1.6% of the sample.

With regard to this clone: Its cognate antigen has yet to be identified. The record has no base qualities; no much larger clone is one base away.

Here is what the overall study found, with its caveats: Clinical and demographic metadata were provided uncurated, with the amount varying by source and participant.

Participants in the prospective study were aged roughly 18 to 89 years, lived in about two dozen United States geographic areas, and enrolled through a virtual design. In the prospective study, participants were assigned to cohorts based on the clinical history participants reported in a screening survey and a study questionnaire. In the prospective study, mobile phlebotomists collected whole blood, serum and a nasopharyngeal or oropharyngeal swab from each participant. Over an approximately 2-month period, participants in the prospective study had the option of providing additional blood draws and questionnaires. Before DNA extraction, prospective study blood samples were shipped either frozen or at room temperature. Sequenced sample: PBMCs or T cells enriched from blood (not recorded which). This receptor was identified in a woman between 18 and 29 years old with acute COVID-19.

The CDR3 in this case is CASSQDPLAGAGELFF. The DNA sequence is given as TGTGCCAGCAGCCAAGACCCCTTAGCGGGAGCCGGGGAGCTGTTTTTT. The chain links TRBV4-2 with TRBJ2-2; 9 middle bases align to TRBD2. Trimming accounts for 0 bases at V and 6 bases at J, while the number of junction bases matched to no gene is 5. The germline V gene gives CDR1 as LGHNA and CDR2 as YNFKEQ. Including cysteine and phenylalanine, the CDR3 has 16 amino acids. The kept DNA is CDR3 alone, 48 bases in frame from the first base.